This T cell receptor (beta chain) was sequenced in a study of cytomegalovirus exposure and HLA in healthy donors. The CDR3 is 15 residues long. Germline V gene sequence: CDR1 SGHDT, CDR2 YYEEEE. V was trimmed by 0 bases and J by 3 bases, leaving 12 bases between them. A multiplex PCR was run with 60 Vbeta primers and 13 Jbeta primers. Produced via immunoSEQ multiplex PCR; TCRdb's table is partial and in-frame only. The data contain some 120,000 clones, around 80% of them singletons. Material: PBMCs. The chain is built from TRBV5-6 and TRBJ1-1, with D perhaps TRBD1 (5 bases). The TCR sequence derives from a man younger than 45 in good health and CMV-seropositive. The CDR3 here is CASSLDSGADTEAFF. CDR3 DNA: TGTGCCAGCAGCTTGGACAGCGGGGCGGACACTGAAGCTTTCTTT. The entire variable domain, with the rest obtained from reference TRBV5-6 and TRBJ1-1, is as follows: DAGVTQSPTHLIKTRGQQVTLRCSPKSGHDTVSWYQQALGQGPQFIFQYYEEEERQRGNFPDRFSGHQFPNYSSELNVNALLLGDSALYLCASSLDSGADTEAFFGQGTRLTVV.